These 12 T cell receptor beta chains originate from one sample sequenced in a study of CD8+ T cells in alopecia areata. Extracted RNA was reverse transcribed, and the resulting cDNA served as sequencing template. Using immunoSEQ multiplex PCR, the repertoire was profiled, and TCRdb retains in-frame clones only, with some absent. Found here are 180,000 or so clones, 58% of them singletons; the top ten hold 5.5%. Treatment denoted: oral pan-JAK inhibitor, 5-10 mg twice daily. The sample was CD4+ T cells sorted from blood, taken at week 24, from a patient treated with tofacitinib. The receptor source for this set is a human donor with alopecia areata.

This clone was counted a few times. The CDR3 protein is CAWTSGYNEQFF. DNA of the CDR3: TGTGCCTGGACTAGCGGCTACAATGAGCAGTTCTTC. J is TRBJ2-1 and V is TRBV30; 7 nucleotides line up with TRBD2. The trim removed 4 bases at V and 3 bases at J, leaving 0 bases unmatched. Germline CDR1 and CDR2: GTSNPN and SVGIG (reference sequence). The CDR3 sequence is 12 residues long. Drawing the rest from reference TRBV30 and TRBJ2-1, the complete variable domain is SQTIHQWPATLVQPVGSPLSLECTVEGTSNPNLYWYRQAAGRGLQLLFYSVGIGQISSEVPQNLSASRPQDRQFILSSKKLLLSDSGFYLCAWTSGYNEQFFGPGTRLTVL.

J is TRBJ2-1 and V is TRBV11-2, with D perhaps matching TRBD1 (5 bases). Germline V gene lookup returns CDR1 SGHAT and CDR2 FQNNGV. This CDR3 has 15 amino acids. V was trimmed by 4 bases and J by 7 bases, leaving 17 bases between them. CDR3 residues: CASSSAAAGPNEQFF. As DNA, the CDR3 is TGTGCCAGCAGCTCCGCCGCGGCAGGGCCAAATGAGCAGTTCTTC.

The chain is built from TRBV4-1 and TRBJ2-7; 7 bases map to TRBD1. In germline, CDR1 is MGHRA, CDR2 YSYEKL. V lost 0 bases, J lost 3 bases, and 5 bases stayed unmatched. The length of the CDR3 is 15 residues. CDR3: CASSQDLRGHYEQYF. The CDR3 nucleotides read TGCGCCAGCAGCCAAGATTTAAGGGGGCACTACGAGCAGTACTTC.

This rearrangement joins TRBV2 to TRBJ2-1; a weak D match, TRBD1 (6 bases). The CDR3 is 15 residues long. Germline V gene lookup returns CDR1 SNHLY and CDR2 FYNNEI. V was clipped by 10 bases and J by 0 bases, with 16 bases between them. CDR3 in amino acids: CANPRGPSSYNEQFF. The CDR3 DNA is TGTGCCAACCCCAGGGGCCCCAGCTCCTACAATGAGCAGTTCTTC.

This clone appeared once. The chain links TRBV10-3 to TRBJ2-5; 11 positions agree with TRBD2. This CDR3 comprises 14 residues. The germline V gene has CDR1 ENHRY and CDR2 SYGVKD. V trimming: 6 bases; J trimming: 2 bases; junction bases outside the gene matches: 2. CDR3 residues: CAISGTSGQETQYF. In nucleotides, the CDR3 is TGTGCCATCAGCGGGACTAGCGGTCAAGAGACCCAGTACTTC.

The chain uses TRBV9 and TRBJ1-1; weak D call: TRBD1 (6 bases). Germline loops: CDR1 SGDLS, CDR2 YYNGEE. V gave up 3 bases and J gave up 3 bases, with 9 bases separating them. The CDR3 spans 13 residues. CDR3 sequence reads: CASSAQGHTEAFF. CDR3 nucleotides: TGTGCCAGCAGCGCGCAGGGGCACACTGAAGCTTTCTTT.

The CDR3 sequence is CASSWDRGRGDTQYF. The CDR3 bases are TGTGCCAGCAGCTGGGACAGGGGGCGCGGAGATACGCAGTATTTT. The chain is built from TRBV5-4 and TRBJ2-3; 12 positions agree with TRBD1. Germline CDR1 reads SGHNT; CDR2 reads YYREEE (reference sequence). This CDR3 region has 15 residues. With V trimmed by 3 bases and J by 5 bases, 4 bases remained unmatched.

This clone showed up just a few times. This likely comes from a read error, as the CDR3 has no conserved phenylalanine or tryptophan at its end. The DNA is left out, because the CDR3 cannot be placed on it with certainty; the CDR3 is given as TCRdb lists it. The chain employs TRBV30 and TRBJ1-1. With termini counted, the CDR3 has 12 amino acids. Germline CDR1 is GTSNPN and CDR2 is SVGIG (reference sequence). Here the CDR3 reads CAGRNSAGRTFC.

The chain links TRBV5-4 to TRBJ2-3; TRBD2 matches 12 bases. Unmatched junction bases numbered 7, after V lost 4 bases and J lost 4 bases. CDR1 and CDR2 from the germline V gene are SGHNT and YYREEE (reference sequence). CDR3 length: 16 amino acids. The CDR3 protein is CASSALAGGRADTQYF. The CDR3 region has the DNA TGTGCCAGCAGCGCTCTAGCGGGAGGGAGGGCAGATACGCAGTATTTT.

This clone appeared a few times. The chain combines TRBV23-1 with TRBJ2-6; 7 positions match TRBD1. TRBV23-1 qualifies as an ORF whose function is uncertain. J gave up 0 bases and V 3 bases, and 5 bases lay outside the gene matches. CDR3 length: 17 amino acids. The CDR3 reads CASSQIGGTSGANVLTF. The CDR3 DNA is TGCGCCAGCAGTCAGATAGGGGGCACCTCTGGGGCCAACGTCCTGACTTTC.

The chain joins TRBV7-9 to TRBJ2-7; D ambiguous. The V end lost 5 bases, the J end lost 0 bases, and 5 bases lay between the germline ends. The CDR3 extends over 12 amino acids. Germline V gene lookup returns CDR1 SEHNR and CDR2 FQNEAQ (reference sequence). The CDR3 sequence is CASSAPSYEQYF. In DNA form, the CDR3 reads TGTGCCAGCAGCGCCCCCTCCTACGAGCAGTACTTC. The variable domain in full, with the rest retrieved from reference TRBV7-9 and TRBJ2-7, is DTGVSQNPRHKITKRGQNVTFRCDPISEHNRLYWYRQTLGQGPEFLTYFQNEAQLEKSRLLSDRFSAERPKGSFSTLEIQRTEQGDSAMYLCASSAPSYEQYFGPGTRLTVT.

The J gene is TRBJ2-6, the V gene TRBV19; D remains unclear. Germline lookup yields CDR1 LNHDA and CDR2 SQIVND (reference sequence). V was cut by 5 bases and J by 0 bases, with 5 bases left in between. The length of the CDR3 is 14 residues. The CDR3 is CASSGSSGANVLTF. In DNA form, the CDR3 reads TGTGCCAGTAGTGGAAGCTCTGGGGCCAACGTCCTGACTTTC.